The rows below give T cell receptor beta chains drawn from one sample of a study of early stage breast cancer tumors. Some clones are missing from TCRdb's copy, which holds only in-frame ones; the method was immunoSEQ multiplex PCR. The sample records 60,000 to 75,000 clones, 75% to 90% being singletons. Sequencing used blood. These receptors all come from a person aged 35-49 years with breast cancer. The CDR3 runs from the conserved cysteine through the conserved F or W. D genes are given only for firm matches. Clone sizes are given selectively: once, few, many, or a class where the clone is expanded.

v_gene	len	abundance	j_gene	d_gene	CDR3aa	CDR3nt
TRBV30	14	-	TRBJ1-1	-	CAWSGNGDDTEAFF	TGTGCCTGGAGTGGAAATGGGGACGACACTGAAGCTTTCTTT
TRBV27	14	-	TRBJ1-5	-	CASSFSGGDQPQHF	TGTGCCAGCAGTTTTAGTGGGGGCGATCAGCCCCAGCATTTT
TRBV18	16	-	TRBJ2-1	TRBD1	CASSPKTGGANHEQFF	TGTGCCAGCTCACCAAAGACAGGGGGGGCGAACCATGAGCAGTTCTTC
TRBV11-3	11	-	TRBJ2-1	-	CASSLGGEQFF	TGTGCCAGCAGCTTAGGAGGTGAGCAGTTCTTC
TRBV12-5	16	-	TRBJ1-2	TRBD1	CASGLVLGQGIDGYTF	TGTGCTAGTGGTTTGGTACTAGGACAGGGGATTGATGGCTACACCTTC
TRBV5-4	15	once	TRBJ2-1	TRBD2	CASSPRTSGANEQFF	TGTGCCAGCAGCCCACGGACTAGCGGGGCCAATGAGCAGTTCTTC
TRBV11-2	16	-	TRBJ2-1	-	CASSLGSEVSYNEQFF	TGTGCCAGCAGCTTAGGCAGTGAAGTCTCCTACAATGAGCAGTTCTTC
TRBV28	15	-	TRBJ2-5	-	CASSSGQGFLETQYF	-
TRBV18	14	once	TRBJ1-2	TRBD1	CASSGQGANYGYTF	TGTGCCAGCTCGGGACAGGGGGCTAACTATGGCTACACCTTC
TRBV5-1	16	-	TRBJ2-1	TRBD2	CASSRGTSGEYNEQFF	TGCGCCAGCAGCAGAGGGACTAGCGGGGAATACAATGAGCAGTTCTTC
TRBV6-1	15	-	TRBJ2-1	TRBD1	CASISRQGGDNEQFF	TGTGCCAGCATTAGTCGACAGGGTGGAGACAATGAGCAGTTCTTC
TRBV7-8	16	-	TRBJ1-3	TRBD1	CASSLGQGYSGNTIYF	TGTGCCAGCAGCTTAGGACAGGGTTACTCTGGAAACACCATATATTTT
TRBV4-1	14	once	TRBJ1-5	-	CASSQEQRVQPQHF	TGCGCCAGCAGCCAAGAACAAAGAGTTCAGCCCCAGCATTTT
TRBV27	14	few	TRBJ1-5	-	CASSFGGSDQPQHF	TGTGCCAGCAGTTTTGGGGGGTCCGATCAGCCCCAGCATTTT
TRBV30	11	-	TRBJ1-1	-	CAWSASLAAFF	TGTGCCTGGAGTGCGAGTTTGGCGGCTTTCTTT
TRBV9	14	-	TRBJ2-7	TRBD2	CASSISGTTYEQYF	TGTGCCAGCAGCATTTCCGGGACTACCTACGAGCAGTACTTC
TRBV9	14	once	TRBJ2-1	-	CASSVGQIYNEQFF	TGTGCCAGCAGCGTGGGCCAGATTTACAATGAGCAGTTCTTC
TRBV18	14	-	TRBJ2-5	-	CASSPQGVQETQYF	TGTGCCAGCTCTCCCCAGGGAGTTCAAGAGACCCAGTACTTC
TRBV28	16	-	TRBJ1-2	-	CASSLIASVPEAGYTF	TGTGCCAGCAGCCTCATAGCATCTGTGCCCGAAGCTGGCTACACCTTC
TRBV2	12	few	TRBJ2-7	TRBD1	CASSGTGDEQYF	TGTGCCAGCAGTGGGACAGGGGACGAGCAGTACTTC
TRBV5-1	18	-	TRBJ2-3	TRBD1	CASSLAVVRGPGTDTQYF	TGCGCCAGCAGCTTGGCCGTAGTGAGGGGGCCGGGCACAGATACGCAGTATTTT
TRBV7-2	14	few	TRBJ1-1	-	CASSLVGEAAEAFF	TGTGCCAGCAGCTTAGTGGGGGAGGCGGCTGAAGCTTTCTTT
TRBV9	14	few	TRBJ1-2	-	CASSAGGMGYGYTF	TGTGCCAGCAGCGCGGGAGGGATGGGATATGGCTACACCTTC
TRBV19	14	-	TRBJ1-2	TRBD1	CASSTPGTVYGYTF	TGTGCCAGTAGTACCCCTGGGACAGTCTATGGCTACACCTTC
TRBV18	13	few	TRBJ1-5	-	CASSPDYDQPQHF	TGTGCCAGCTCACCAGATTATGATCAGCCCCAGCATTTT
TRBV29-1	14	-	TRBJ2-6	-	CSVEGGPGANVLTF	TGCAGCGTTGAGGGGGGCCCTGGGGCCAACGTCCTGACTTTC
TRBV23-1	15	-	TRBJ2-7	-	CASILKREGQYEQYF	TGCGCCAGCATTCTAAAGAGGGAGGGACAATACGAGCAGTACTTC
TRBV5-1	17	-	TRBJ2-1	TRBD2	CASSLTGLAGGWDEQFF	TGCGCCAGCAGCCTAACAGGACTAGCGGGAGGGTGGGATGAGCAGTTCTTC
TRBV30	13	-	TRBJ2-1	-	CAWCENAYNEQFF	TGTGCCTGGTGCGAAAACGCATACAATGAGCAGTTCTTC
TRBV7-9	14	-	TRBJ2-7	TRBD1	CASSTTGGIYEQYF	TGTGCCAGCAGCACGACAGGGGGCATCTACGAGCAGTACTTC
TRBV6-6	15	-	TRBJ1-1	-	CASSYSSGSDTEAFF	TGTGCCAGCAGTTACTCTTCGGGGTCGGACACTGAAGCTTTCTTT
TRBV30	15	-	TRBJ1-5	-	CAWSVIGQFNQPQHF	TGTGCCTGGAGTGTGATAGGACAGTTCAATCAGCCCCAGCATTTT
TRBV7-6	15	few	TRBJ1-5	TRBD1	CASSLTGLSNQPQHF	TGTGCCAGCAGCCTGACAGGGCTTAGCAATCAGCCCCAGCATTTT
TRBV19	14	-	TRBJ1-3	-	CASSIDDSGNTIYF	TGTGCCAGTAGTATTGATGACTCTGGAAACACCATATATTTT
TRBV19	14	-	TRBJ2-1	TRBD1	CASSGTGGGNEQFF	TGTGCCAGTAGTGGGACAGGGGGTGGCAATGAGCAGTTCTTC
TRBV30	14	few	TRBJ1-2	TRBD1	CAWSILQGASGYTF	TGTGCCTGGAGTATCCTACAGGGGGCTAGTGGCTACACCTTC
TRBV19	15	-	TRBJ1-1	-	CASDAARTKNTEAFF	TGTGCCAGTGACGCCGCCAGAACAAAGAACACTGAAGCTTTCTTT
TRBV6-5	15	-	TRBJ2-7	-	CASSSSGFDLREQYF	TGTGCCAGCAGCTCCTCCGGTTTCGATCTACGCGAGCAGTACTTC
TRBV18	18	-	TRBJ2-6	-	CASSSLGVLPSGANVLTF	TGTGCCAGCTCGTCACTTGGGGTCCTCCCATCTGGGGCCAACGTCCTGACTTTC
TRBV7-6	15	-	TRBJ1-1	-	CASSSPPGDNTEAFF	TGTGCCAGCAGCTCTCCCCCCGGGGATAACACTGAAGCTTTCTTT
TRBV19	16	-	TRBJ1-5	-	CASSSYPGLSNQPQHF	TGTGCCAGTAGTAGCTATCCAGGCCTTAGCAATCAGCCCCAGCATTTT
TRBV5-5	15	-	TRBJ2-7	TRBD2	CASSSGLAGLYEQYF	TGTGCCAGCAGCTCGGGACTAGCGGGATTGTACGAGCAGTACTTC
TRBV29-1	14	many	TRBJ2-7	-	CSVTPSGGRGEQYF	TGCAGCGTTACTCCCTCCGGCGGTAGGGGTGAGCAGTACTTC
TRBV27	12	once	TRBJ2-7	TRBD1	CASRDRTYEQYF	TGTGCCAGCAGGGACAGGACCTACGAGCAGTACTTC
TRBV11-2	16	-	TRBJ2-5	-	CASSLTGRSPQETQYF	TGTGCCAGCAGCTTAACGGGCAGAAGCCCCCAAGAGACCCAGTACTTC
TRBV28	15	once	TRBJ2-5	TRBD2	CASSSSGSYQETQYF	TGTGCCAGCAGTTCTAGCGGGAGCTACCAAGAGACCCAGTACTTC
TRBV13	16	once	TRBJ2-1	TRBD2	CASSLGRGSGYNEQFF	TGTGCCAGCAGCTTAGGACGCGGGAGTGGGTACAATGAGCAGTTCTTC
TRBV27	15	-	TRBJ1-2	-	CASKQSGEGYYGYTF	TGTGCCAGCAAGCAGTCGGGCGAGGGTTACTATGGCTACACCTTC